This record covers a single TCR beta chain. Time point denoted: patch test 1, 2 weeks after DPC sensitization. The treatment here: therapeutic diphenylcyclopropenone sensitization with weekly scalp DPC. Losses at the gene ends were 6 bases for V and 9 bases for J; bases not matched to a gene: 10. The V gene's germline CDR1 is MNHEY and CDR2 SMNVEV (reference sequence). The CDR3 totals 13 residues. The entry originates in a study of human T cells and chemical hapten exposure. TCRdb redid the calling of the RACE reads with MiXCR, one entry per CDR3 protein. Counted here are roughly 360,000 distinct CDR3 sequences, around 5% occurring once; the ten biggest clones make up under 2.5%.

This sequence originates from a woman aged 45 to 65 with alopecia areata. Some clones in this sample may be carry-over from other donors' samples. The specimen was whole blood, collected in connection with sensitization to the hapten diphenylcyclopropenone (DPC). The gene calls are TRBV27 and TRBJ2-5; 7 nucleotides line up with TRBD1. CDR3 bases: TGTGCCAGCAGCTGGGACAGACAAGCACCCCAGTACTTC. Translated: CASSWDRQAPQYF.